The 3 T cell receptor beta chains below all came from one sample that was sequenced in a study of long-term antiretroviral therapy in people with HIV. Run at survey level, the immunoSEQ assay was version v3.0. Sequencing used immunoSEQ multiplex PCR; TCRdb keeps in-frame clones, though not all of them. Among roughly 37,000 clones listed, about 80% were seen once. Here the sequenced sample was unsorted PBMCs, taken 3.4 years after starting antiretroviral therapy. These receptors were collected from a man aged 25 to 40 with HIV.

This clone is a singleton in its sample. This chain joins TRBV29-1 and TRBJ2-3; TRBD1 matches 9 bases. CDR3 length equals 13 residues. Germline-derived CDR1 and CDR2 are SQVTM and ANQGSEA. V dropped 7 bases and J dropped 5; count of bases not matched to a gene: 7. The CDR3 loop reads CSARDRVIDTQYF. In DNA, the CDR3 is TGCAGCGCAAGGGACAGGGTAATAGATACGCAGTATTTT.

This clone was counted a few times. V is TRBV7-9 and J is TRBJ1-4; D is undetermined. The V end was cut by 1 base, the J end by 5 bases, with 11 bases between. The CDR3 sequence is 15 residues long. Germline CDR1 is SEHNR and CDR2 is FQNEAQ (reference sequence). CDR3 amino acids: CASSLGSVLNEKLFF. As DNA, the CDR3 is TGTGCCAGCAGCTTAGGCTCAGTGTTGAATGAAAAACTGTTTTTT.

This clone was recorded a few times. J is TRBJ1-2 and V is TRBV5-4; possible D gene TRBD1, 5 bases. Germline V gives CDR1 SGHNT, CDR2 YYREEE (reference sequence). The CDR3 length is 13 residues. The ends were cut back, 4 bases at V and 7 bases at J, with 14 bases in the middle. In DNA, the CDR3 is TGTGCCAGCAGCGATGCAGGGCGCCGTGGCTACACCTTC. Its translation: CASSDAGRRGYTF.